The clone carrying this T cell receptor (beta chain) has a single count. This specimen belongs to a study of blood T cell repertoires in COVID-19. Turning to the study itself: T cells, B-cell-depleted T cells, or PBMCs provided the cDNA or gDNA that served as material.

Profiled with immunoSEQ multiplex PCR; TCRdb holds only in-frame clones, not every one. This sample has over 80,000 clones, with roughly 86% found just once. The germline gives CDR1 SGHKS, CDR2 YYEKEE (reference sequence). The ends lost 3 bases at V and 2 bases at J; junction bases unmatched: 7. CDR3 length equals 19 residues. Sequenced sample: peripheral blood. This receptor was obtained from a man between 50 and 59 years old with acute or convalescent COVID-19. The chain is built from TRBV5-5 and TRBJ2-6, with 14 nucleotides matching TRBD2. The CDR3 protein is CASSSGAGLAGAGANVLTF. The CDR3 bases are TGTGCCAGCAGCTCGGGCGCGGGACTAGCGGGAGCTGGGGCCAACGTCCTGACTTTC.